What follows describes a single T cell receptor (beta chain). Its antigen is unidentified. This entry comes from a study of cytomegalovirus exposure and HLA in healthy donors. The study, taken as a whole, reports: Follow-up analysis later connected one missense variant in DCLRE1C with trimming of TCR beta V- and J-genes. Analyzed later, most CMV-associated TCR beta chains appeared HLA-restricted.

The V end lost 5 bases, the J end lost 1 base, and 12 bases lay between the germline ends. Germline-derived CDR1 and CDR2 are SGHRS and YFSETQ. The CDR3 sequence is 15 residues long. Likely unrecorded immune exposures existed in these nominally healthy donors. PCR primers comprised 60 Vbeta and 13 Jbeta primers. Data came from immunoSEQ multiplex PCR; TCRdb stores just in-frame clones and leaves some out. In the table there are more than 70,000 clones, over 65% of which are singletons. This chain joins TRBV5-1 and TRBJ2-2; TRBD2 might be the D (5 bases). This TCR was sampled from a man in his forties or fifties in good health and CMV-seropositive. The source material was PBMCs. CDR3 region: CASSPIAQNTGELFF. CDR3 coding DNA: TGCGCCAGCAGTCCCATAGCGCAGAACACCGGGGAGCTGTTTTTT.